This T cell receptor beta chain was identified in a study of graft-versus-host responses after intestinal transplantation. Across the whole study: Anti-thymocyte globulin induction preceded about three years of tacrolimus and steroid maintenance in all recipients. Study-level results: Among recipient marrow samples, GvH clones were found; some appeared first in ileum or blood. With peak circulating GvH clone levels came an association with early post-transplant HvG declines. Within allografts, high graft-versus-host to host-versus-graft clonal ratios were seen among patients with graft-donor T cell macrochimerism.

The repertoire was sequenced with immunoSEQ multiplex PCR; TCRdb's copy has only in-frame clones and lacks some. The sample has 60,000 or so clones, about 90% seen once. The germline V gene has CDR1 SGHRS and CDR2 YFSETQ. The CDR3 is 16 residues long. Trimming pared 0 bases from V and 1 base from J, leaving 11 bases between. As to this clone: Its antigen is unidentified.

The specimen was PBMCs, collected roughly 120 days after intestinal transplantation. This sequence joins TRBV5-1 and TRBJ1-3; D unclear. The clonotype originates from a human patient who received an intestinal transplant, so some T cells may come from the graft donor. The CDR3 is CASSLEVMGSGNTIYF. The CDR3 coding sequence is TGCGCCAGCAGCTTGGAGGTGATGGGGTCTGGAAACACCATATATTTT.